A single sample is the source of the 30 T cell receptor beta chains below, sequenced in a study of T cell repertoires in cytomegalovirus infection (dated by TCRdb to the late 2010s). Sequencing took place on an Illumina HiSeq 1500. Using fastp at Q25 and MiXCR, TCRdb reprocessed the public reads and kept productive beta chains. Each CDR3 protein appears once, grouped with its most common genes and DNA. Recorded for this sample are around 260,000 distinct CDR3 sequences; 25% of them occurred a single time. The top ten constitute approximately 15% of the sample. The sequenced sample was PBMCs. These receptors all stem from a human donor in good health (CMV status not recorded). Some clones in this sample may be carry-over from other donors' samples.

The table lists this clonotype with a few counts. The chain recombines TRBV6-1 with TRBJ1-1; 7 bases agree with TRBD1. The CDR3 loop spans 14 amino acids. Germline trimming cut 5 bases from V and 3 bases from J; bases unmatched to any gene: 6. Germline values: CDR1 MNHNS, CDR2 SASEGT. The CDR3 DNA is TGTGCCAGCAGTCCCTCACAGGGGCACACTGAAGCTTTCTTT. It translates to CASSPSQGHTEAFF.

This chain uses TRBV27 with TRBJ2-5, with 9 bases matching TRBD2. Trimming cost V 5 bases and J 5 bases; bases outside gene matches: 18. Germline V lookup: CDR1 MNHEY, CDR2 SMNVEV (reference sequence). The CDR3 spans 18 residues. The CDR3 here is CASSRDRRGGRAWETQYF. The CDR3 DNA follows: TGTGCCAGCAGTAGGGATAGACGAGGCGGGAGGGCCTGGGAGACCCAGTACTTC.

In this sample, this clonotype turned up a few times. This chain links TRBV29-1 with TRBJ2-3; 11 bases align to TRBD1. The CDR3 runs to 15 residues. Germline V gives CDR1 SQVTM, CDR2 ANQGSEA. The junction had 5 bases not matched to a gene; V was cut back by 4 bases and J by 2 bases. CDR3 amino acids: CSVGGTGGPTDTQYF. In DNA form, the CDR3 reads TGCAGCGTTGGAGGGACAGGGGGTCCCACAGATACGCAGTATTTT.

The gene calls are TRBV30 and TRBJ1-5, with D possibly matching TRBD1 (5 bases). Germline values: CDR1 GTSNPN, CDR2 SVGIG (reference sequence). Between the trimmed V and J ends, which lost 0 bases and 3 bases, there was a span of 9 bases. The CDR3 has 14 residues. This CDR3 is CAWSVSGLNQPQHF. The CDR3 DNA reads TGTGCCTGGAGTGTTTCGGGACTCAATCAGCCCCAGCATTTT.

V is TRBV6-1 and J is TRBJ2-3, with D unresolved. With 3 bases removed from V and 1 base from J, the gap between germline ends came to 14 bases. The CDR3 sequence is 16 residues long. The germline gives CDR1 MNHNS, CDR2 SASEGT. CDR3 in amino acids: CASSDPHGDGTDTQYF. The CDR3 DNA follows: TGTGCCAGCAGTGACCCGCATGGAGACGGCACAGATACGCAGTATTTT.

This clonotype was seen only a few times. CDR3 sequence reads: CASSRNPGNSYNEQFF. The CDR3 DNA sequence: TGCGCCAGCAGCAGGAACCCCGGCAATTCCTACAATGAGCAGTTCTTC. The rearrangement links TRBV5-1 to TRBJ2-1; D gene ambiguous. Per germline, CDR1 SGHRS and CDR2 YFSETQ. The ends were cut back, 4 bases at V and 1 base at J, with 15 bases in the middle. CDR3 length: 16 amino acids. The full variable domain, completed using reference TRBV5-1 and TRBJ2-1, is KAGVTQTPRYLIKTRGQQVTLSCSPISGHRSVSWYQQTPGQGLQFLFEYFSETQRNKGNFPGRFSGRQFSNSRSEMNVSTLELGDSALYLCASSRNPGNSYNEQFFGPGTRLTVL.

This clonotype was counted ten times or more. The chain uses TRBV7-2 and TRBJ1-2; D gene uncertain. Germline CDR1 is SGHTA and CDR2 is FQGNSA. Trimming stripped 5 bases from V and 8 bases from J, with 12 bases between. This CDR3 comprises 12 residues. CDR3: CASSVQARGYTF. For the CDR3, the DNA is TGTGCCAGCAGCGTTCAGGCGAGGGGCTACACCTTC.

This clonotype was seen ten or more times. V is TRBV7-2 and J is TRBJ1-5; D perhaps matches TRBD1 (5 bases). This CDR3 comprises 15 residues. Germline lookup yields CDR1 SGHTA and CDR2 FQGNSA. With 5 bases removed from V and 1 base from J, the gap between germline ends came to 12 bases. The CDR3 reads CASSRRWGSNQPQHF. For the CDR3, the DNA is TGTGCCAGCAGCCGACGGTGGGGGAGCAATCAGCCCCAGCATTTT.

The chain joins TRBV19 to TRBJ1-5; possible D gene TRBD1, 6 bases. CDR1 is LNHDA and CDR2 is SQIVND in the germline V gene (reference sequence). V lost 3 bases, J lost 3 bases, and 15 bases lay in between. This CDR3 has 16 amino acids. In DNA, the CDR3 is TGTGCCAGTAGTATGGGGGGGCCAGGGCCCAATCAGCCCCAGCATTTT. It specifies CASSMGGPGPNQPQHF.

This clonotype was counted many times. V is TRBV28 and J is TRBJ2-1, with D possibly TRBD1 on 7 matching bases. The V and J ends lost 2 bases and 10 bases respectively, with 9 bases between them. The germline V gene has CDR1 MDHEN and CDR2 SYDVKM. This CDR3 has 12 residues. The CDR3 protein is CASSLQGGEQFF. The CDR3, as DNA: TGTGCCAGCAGTTTACAGGGGGGAGAGCAGTTCTTC. The full variable domain, in which reference TRBV28 and TRBJ2-1 provide the parts outside the CDR3, is DVKVTQSSRYLVKRTGEKVFLECVQDMDHENMFWYRQDPGLGLRLIYFSYDVKMKEKGDIPEGYSVSREKKERFSLILESASTNQTSMYLCASSLQGGEQFFGPGTRLTVL.

The chain has TRBV30 and TRBJ1-1; D gene uncertain. This CDR3 is 14 amino acids long. The germline gives CDR1 GTSNPN, CDR2 SVGIG (reference sequence). The ends were cut back, 4 bases at V and 1 base at J, with 13 bases in the middle. CDR3 region: CAWTATGGNTEAFF. CDR3 sequence (DNA): TGTGCCTGGACCGCGACGGGAGGGAACACTGAAGCTTTCTTT.

This clonotype was found a few times. This chain links TRBV28 with TRBJ1-2, with D unresolved. V was cut by 2 bases and J by 3 bases, with 7 bases left in between. CDR3 length: 13 residues. Germline V gene data show CDR1 as MDHEN and CDR2 as SYDVKM. DNA of the CDR3: TGTGCCAGCAGTTTAAGGCAGTACTATGGCTACACCTTC. This translates into CASSLRQYYGYTF.

The table lists this clonotype with many counts. This chain joins TRBV6-2 or TRBV6-3 and TRBJ2-1, with TRBD2 matching over 14 bases. Losses at the gene ends were 5 bases for V and 10 bases for J; bases not matched to a gene: 13. There are 17 residues in the CDR3. The germline V gene encodes CDR1 MNHEY and CDR2 SVGEGT. The CDR3 loop reads CASSKPRTSGRRDEQFF. The CDR3 DNA is TGTGCCAGCAGTAAACCCCGGACTAGCGGGAGGAGAGACGAGCAGTTCTTC.

This clonotype was observed at least ten times. The genes are TRBV7-2 and TRBJ1-2; a possible D gene is TRBD1 (5 bases). CDR1 SGHTA and CDR2 FQGNSA come from the germline V gene. Trimming took 3 bases from V and 8 from J, leaving 13 bases between them. This CDR3 comprises 13 residues. CDR3 coding DNA: TGTGCCAGCAGCTTGGCAACTTGGGGGGGCTACACCTTC. It is translated as CASSLATWGGYTF.

This clonotype has a handful of counts. The chain couples TRBV15 to TRBJ1-5; D unresolved. The CDR3 is made up of 13 amino acids. V lost 0 bases, J lost 7 bases, and 7 bases lay in between. CDR1 and CDR2 from the germline V gene are LNHNV and YYDKDF (reference sequence). The chain's CDR3 is CATSRDLGQPQHF. CDR3 DNA sequence: TGTGCCACCAGCAGAGATCTGGGGCAGCCCCAGCATTTT.

In its sample, this clonotype was seen a few times. This rearrangement joins TRBV7-2 to TRBJ2-1; D uncertain. The CDR3 spans 12 residues. Germline V CDR1 and CDR2: SGHTA, FQGNSA. The V gene lost 2 bases and the J gene lost 9 bases, with 8 bases spanning the gap. DNA for the CDR3: TGTGCCAGCAGCTTAAGGCCTAGTGAGCAGTTCTTC. It yields the protein CASSLRPSEQFF.

V usage is TRBV5-5 and J usage is TRBJ2-1; 9 positions agree with TRBD2. CDR1 and CDR2 from the germline V gene are SGHKS and YYEKEE (reference sequence). V dropped 5 bases and J dropped 2; count of bases not matched to a gene: 17. The CDR3 is 19 amino acids. CDR3 in amino acids: CASRFRQGLGGRAYNEQFF. CDR3 DNA sequence: TGTGCCAGCAGGTTTCGACAGGGATTGGGCGGGAGGGCCTACAATGAGCAGTTCTTC.

The chain is built from TRBV6-5 and TRBJ2-2, with 7 nucleotides matching TRBD1. Germline lookup yields CDR1 MNHEY and CDR2 SVGAGI. J gave up 7 bases and V 7 bases, and 6 bases lay outside the gene matches. The CDR3 totals 13 residues. Here the CDR3 reads CASTFNRGGELFF. In DNA, the CDR3 is TGTGCCAGCACCTTTAACAGGGGCGGGGAGCTGTTTTTT.

This clonotype was counted a few times. The chain couples TRBV4-1 to TRBJ2-1; D unresolved. This CDR3 has 15 residues. With 0 bases removed from V and 7 bases from J, the gap between germline ends came to 13 bases. CDR1 and CDR2 from the germline V gene are MGHRA and YSYEKL. CDR3 in amino acids: CASSQDPTIWNEQFF. The CDR3 DNA reads TGCGCCAGCAGCCAAGATCCGACCATTTGGAATGAGCAGTTCTTC.

V is TRBV14 and J is TRBJ1-3; D gene ambiguous. Germline CDR1 is SGHDN and CDR2 is FVKESK. V shed 0 bases and J shed 0 bases, with 9 bases lying between them. The CDR3 runs 16 residues. This CDR3 reads CASSQDTFFSGNTIYF. The CDR3 coding sequence is TGTGCCAGCAGCCAAGATACCTTCTTCTCTGGAAACACCATATATTTT.

Only a few counts were recorded for this clonotype. The chain uses TRBV29-1 and TRBJ1-1, with D possibly TRBD1 on 5 matching bases. The CDR3 spans 12 residues. With 5 bases removed from V and 5 bases from J, the gap between germline ends came to 12 bases. Germline V gene sequence: CDR1 SQVTM, CDR2 ANQGSEA. CDR3 sequence: CSVRGVGTEAFF. CDR3 bases: TGCAGCGTTCGGGGGGTGGGGACTGAAGCTTTCTTT.

The gene calls are TRBV7-2 and TRBJ2-3; 8 bases are a match to TRBD1. This CDR3 is 16 amino acids long. Germline V gene lookup returns CDR1 SGHTA and CDR2 FQGNSA. V shed 5 bases, J shed 2 bases, and the junction held 9 bases outside the gene matches. The CDR3 protein is CASSQGAGPNTDTQYF. The CDR3 DNA follows: TGTGCCAGCAGCCAGGGGGCGGGGCCGAACACAGATACGCAGTATTTT.

This clonotype was detected a few times. The chain uses TRBV10-3 and TRBJ2-1; D gene uncertain. V dropped 2 bases and J dropped 9 bases, with 8 bases sitting between them. The germline V gene encodes CDR1 ENHRY and CDR2 SYGVKD. The CDR3 extends over 12 amino acids. The CDR3 DNA sequence: TGTGCCATCAGTGAGCCATTAGTTGAGCAGTTCTTC. This sequence encodes CAISEPLVEQFF.

In this sample, this clonotype turned up a few times. The chain has TRBV19 and TRBJ1-2, with D uncertain. Per germline, CDR1 LNHDA and CDR2 SQIVND (reference sequence). This CDR3 has 12 residues. V lost 4 bases and J 7 bases, leaving 10 bases between the germline ends. The CDR3 sequence: CASSTEVAGYTF. The CDR3 DNA is TGTGCCAGTAGTACCGAAGTCGCTGGCTACACCTTC.

This clonotype has a single count. V is TRBV29-1 and J is TRBJ2-1; D uncertain. The CDR3 length is 10 residues. The V and J ends lost 7 bases and 5 bases respectively, with 6 bases between them. Germline CDR1 reads SQVTM; CDR2 reads ANQGSEA. CDR3 loop: CSGKNNEQFF. CDR3 nucleotide sequence: TGCAGCGGAAAAAACAATGAGCAGTTCTTC.

V gene TRBV20-1 combines with J gene TRBJ2-1; TRBD2 matches 11 bases. The CDR3 loop spans 14 amino acids. Germline CDR1 is DFQATT and CDR2 is SNEGSKA (reference sequence). Germline trimming cut 3 bases from V and 8 bases from J; bases unmatched to any gene: 6. The CDR3 DNA sequence: TGCAGTGCTAGTGGGCTAGCGGGAGGTGATGAGCAGTTCTTC. Encoded protein: CSASGLAGGDEQFF.

This clonotype was counted between two and nine times. The chain uses TRBV20-1 and TRBJ2-7; D is undetermined. V gave up 3 bases and J gave up 1 base, with 10 bases separating them. The CDR3 totals 13 residues. Per germline, CDR1 DFQATT and CDR2 SNEGSKA (reference sequence). CDR3 sequence reads: CSASGQPSYEQYF. For the CDR3, the DNA is TGCAGTGCTAGCGGGCAGCCATCCTACGAGCAGTACTTC.

The chain is built from TRBV7-9 and TRBJ1-6; TRBD1 agrees at 11 bases. J lost 9 bases, V lost 1 base, and 2 bases had no gene match. The CDR3 totals 15 residues. The germline V gene encodes CDR1 SEHNR and CDR2 FQNEAQ (reference sequence). The chain's CDR3 is CASSLGTGGASPLHF. DNA of the CDR3: TGTGCCAGCAGCTTAGGGACAGGGGGCGCTTCACCCCTCCACTTT.

CDR3 region: CASSQPGGTLYTEAFF. The CDR3 DNA reads as TGTGCCAGCAGCCAACCCGGGGGGACGCTTTACACTGAAGCTTTCTTT. V and J are TRBV3-1 and TRBJ1-1; D perhaps matches TRBD1 (5 bases). Trimming pared 2 bases from V and 3 bases from J, leaving 16 bases between. The CDR3 loop spans 16 amino acids. CDR1 is LGHDT and CDR2 is YNNKEL in the germline V gene (reference sequence).

The chain carries TRBV2 and TRBJ2-7, with 15 bases lining up with TRBD2. V dropped 5 bases and J dropped 4; count of bases not matched to a gene: 6. Germline CDR1 SNHLY, CDR2 FYNNEI. The CDR3 runs to 16 residues. The CDR3 loop is CASSNGLAGGGYEQYF. The DNA of the CDR3 is TGTGCCAGCAGTAACGGACTAGCGGGAGGGGGATACGAGCAGTACTTC. Variable domain in full (rest from reference TRBV2 and TRBJ2-7): EPEVTQTPSHQVTQMGQEVILRCVPISNHLYFYWYRQILGQKVEFLVSFYNNEISEKSEIFDDQFSVERPDGSNFTLKIRSTKLEDSAMYFCASSNGLAGGGYEQYFGPGTRLTVT.